A selection of T cell receptor beta chains follows, all from one sample in a study of blood T cell repertoires in COVID-19. This table comes from immunoSEQ multiplex PCR, and its TCRdb copy is limited to in-frame clones, with some not included. The table has over 150,000 clones, 65% to 85% seen once. Sequencing was performed on peripheral blood. These receptors were collected from a woman in her forties with COVID-19, enrolled during active disease. Both conserved end residues are part of each CDR3. D genes are given only for firm matches. Part of the rows lack a size; the others show once, few, many or a class for expanded clones.

abundance: .
j_gene: TRBJ2-2
d_gene: TRBD1
v_gene: TRBV5-4
len: 15
CDR3aa: CASSARTGGTGELFF
CDR3nt: TGTGCCAGCAGCGCGCGGACAGGGGGCACCGGGGAGCTGTTTTTT

abundance: .
j_gene: TRBJ2-5
d_gene: TRBD2
v_gene: TRBV2
len: 15
CDR3aa: CASWERVASGETQYF
CDR3nt: TGTGCCAGCTGGGAGCGTGTCGCTAGCGGAGAGACCCAGTACTTC

abundance: .
j_gene: TRBJ2-1
d_gene: .
v_gene: TRBV2
len: 15
CDR3aa: CASRFRGTLDNEQFF
CDR3nt: TGTGCCAGCAGATTCCGGGGGACCCTCGACAATGAGCAGTTCTTC

abundance: once
j_gene: TRBJ2-2
d_gene: TRBD2
v_gene: TRBV18
len: 16
CDR3aa: CASSPTGGKNTGELFF
CDR3nt: TGTGCCAGCTCACCGACGGGAGGAAAGAACACCGGGGAGCTGTTTTTT

abundance: .
j_gene: TRBJ2-5
d_gene: TRBD2
v_gene: TRBV6-5
len: 14
CDR3aa: CASRATSGRETQYF
CDR3nt: TGTGCCAGCAGAGCGACTAGCGGTAGGGAGACCCAGTACTTC

abundance: .
j_gene: TRBJ2-7
d_gene: TRBD2
v_gene: TRBV5-1
len: 15
CDR3aa: CASSQLLAGTSMQYF
CDR3nt: TGCGCCAGCAGCCAACTACTAGCGGGGACCTCCATGCAGTACTTC

abundance: .
j_gene: TRBJ2-7
d_gene: .
v_gene: TRBV20-1
len: 10
CDR3aa: CSARVREQYF
CDR3nt: TGCAGTGCTAGAGTGAGGGAGCAGTACTTC

abundance: .
j_gene: TRBJ2-7
d_gene: .
v_gene: TRBV11-2
len: 16
CDR3aa: CASSLVLGGQGSEQYF
CDR3nt: TGTGCCAGCAGCTTAGTCTTGGGGGGGCAGGGTTCCGAGCAGTACTTC

abundance: .
j_gene: TRBJ1-6
d_gene: .
v_gene: TRBV27
len: 14
CDR3aa: CASSLHRDGSPLHF
CDR3nt: TGTGCCAGCAGTTTACACAGGGACGGTTCACCCCTCCACTTT

abundance: .
j_gene: TRBJ1-3
d_gene: .
v_gene: TRBV6-1
len: 14
CDR3aa: CASSTPGQGNTIYF
CDR3nt: TGTGCCAGCAGTACCCCCGGACAGGGAAACACCATATATTTT